The rows below give T cell receptor beta chains drawn from one sample of a study of radiotherapy plus CTLA-4 blockade in lung cancer. Repertoires were generated with immunoSEQ multiplex PCR, while TCRdb's copy carries only in-frame clones and drops some. The sample shows approximately 100,000 clones, 70% to 90% of them seen only once. Sequenced here: peripheral blood, sampled from a patient treated with radiotherapy plus ipilimumab. The source is a human donor with non-small cell lung cancer that progressed on radiotherapy plus ipilimumab. Some clones in this sample may be carry-over from other donors' samples. Each CDR3 is given with its conserved first and last residue. Fields, in order: CDR3 DNA, CDR3 protein, V gene, J gene, clone size, D gene. D genes are given only for firm matches. Expanded clones get a size class; other rows say once, few or many, or leave the size out.

DNA: TGTGCCAGCAGCCCCGGAGTAAGGTGGTCGAGTCAAGAGACCCAGTACTTC
CDR3: CASSPGVRWSSQETQYF
V: TRBV9
J: TRBJ2-5
size: NA
D: NA

DNA: TGTGCCAGCTCACCGGCTGGTGATGACCGCACAGATACGCAGTATTTT
CDR3: CASSPAGDDRTDTQYF
V: TRBV18
J: TRBJ2-3
size: NA
D: NA

DNA: TGTGCCAGCAGCCCCAGGCGGGGACAGGCCTCCTATGGCTACACCTTC
CDR3: CASSPRRGQASYGYTF
V: TRBV4-2
J: TRBJ1-2
size: NA
D: TRBD1

DNA: TGTGCTAGCAGCTCCAGGGAAGGGTGGGAGCTGTTTTTT
CDR3: CASSSREGWELFF
V: TRBV7-7
J: TRBJ2-2
size: NA
D: NA

DNA: TGCGCCAGCAGCCAGCAGATAATCAAGACAGGGGACACCGGGGAGCTGTTTTTT
CDR3: CASSQQIIKTGDTGELFF
V: TRBV4-1
J: TRBJ2-2
size: once
D: TRBD1

DNA: TGTGCCAGCAGCTTAACAGGGAAATTGAACACTGAAGCTTTCTTT
CDR3: CASSLTGKLNTEAFF
V: TRBV7-3
J: TRBJ1-1
size: NA
D: NA

DNA: TGTGCCAGCAGCTTATTCTTTACGGGGGGGCTTTACAATGAGCAGTTCTTC
CDR3: CASSLFFTGGLYNEQFF
V: TRBV11-2
J: TRBJ2-1
size: once
D: TRBD2

DNA: TGTGCCAGCAGCTCGACAGCTGACACTGAAGCTTTCTTT
CDR3: CASSSTADTEAFF
V: TRBV7-3
J: TRBJ1-1
size: NA
D: NA

DNA: TGTGCCAGTAGTATTTCTCCGGGACAGGGTAACTATGGCTACACCTTC
CDR3: CASSISPGQGNYGYTF
V: TRBV19
J: TRBJ1-2
size: NA
D: TRBD1

DNA: TGTGCCAGCAGCTTATTGGGACAGGGGACGGAGACCCAGTACTTC
CDR3: CASSLLGQGTETQYF
V: TRBV7-3
J: TRBJ2-5
size: NA
D: TRBD1

DNA: TGTGCCAGCAGCTTATCTTTGGCAGCGTCTTTCAATCAGCCCCAGCATTTT
CDR3: CASSLSLAASFNQPQHF
V: TRBV7-2
J: TRBJ1-5
size: NA
D: NA

DNA: TGTGCCAGCAGCCCCAAAGTAGGAGGACACTATGGCTACACCTTC
CDR3: CASSPKVGGHYGYTF
V: TRBV7-2
J: TRBJ1-2
size: NA
D: NA

DNA: TGTGCCTGGAGGTGGTTCGGGGGAGACAATGCTTTCTTT
CDR3: CAWRWFGGDNAFF
V: TRBV30
J: TRBJ1-1
size: NA
D: NA

DNA: TGCGCCAGTTACTTGGGGACCGGGGGACGGAACACTGAAGCTTTCTTT
CDR3: CASYLGTGGRNTEAFF
V: TRBV5-1
J: TRBJ1-1
size: NA
D: NA

DNA: TGTGCCATCAGTGTGGGGTGGGGGGCGTCTGAGACCCAGTACTTC
CDR3: CAISVGWGASETQYF
V: TRBV10-3
J: TRBJ2-5
size: NA
D: NA

DNA: TGTGCCAGCAGCTTAGACGGTCAGGCGAACCAGCATTTT
CDR3: CASSLDGQANQHF
V: TRBV7-2
J: TRBJ1-5
size: once
D: NA

DNA: TGTGCCAGCAGCGTAGGAGCGGGGGGGCCAACAGATACGCAGTATTTT
CDR3: CASSVGAGGPTDTQYF
V: TRBV9
J: TRBJ2-3
size: NA
D: TRBD2

DNA: TGTGCCAGCAGCCATACAGGGGGGCGAGGCTACACCTTC
CDR3: CASSHTGGRGYTF
V: TRBV7-9
J: TRBJ1-2
size: NA
D: TRBD1

DNA: TGTGCCAGCAGCTTACAACCCTCCTACGAGCAGTACTTC
CDR3: CASSLQPSYEQYF
V: TRBV7-2
J: TRBJ2-7
size: NA
D: NA

DNA: TGCGCCAGCAGCGTGCAGGGGTACCAAGAGACCCAGTACTTC
CDR3: CASSVQGYQETQYF
V: TRBV5-1
J: TRBJ2-5
size: NA
D: NA

DNA: TGTGCCAGCAGTCAGGGTTTGGATCAGCCCCAGCATTTT
CDR3: CASSQGLDQPQHF
V: TRBV2
J: TRBJ1-5
size: NA
D: NA

DNA: TGTGCCAGCAGCTTCCGGGACGGAGGATTAAGGGAGCAGTACTTC
CDR3: CASSFRDGGLREQYF
V: TRBV11-2
J: TRBJ2-7
size: NA
D: NA

DNA: TGTGCCAGCAGTTACCGATCAGGGAGCTCCTACAATGAGCAGTTCTTC
CDR3: CASSYRSGSSYNEQFF
V: TRBV6-6
J: TRBJ2-1
size: NA
D: NA

DNA: TGCGCCAGCAGCTTGGCCGGTATGAACACTGAAGCTTTCTTT
CDR3: CASSLAGMNTEAFF
V: TRBV5-1
J: TRBJ1-1
size: few
D: NA

DNA: TGTGCCAGCAGTTACCGGGGTTCCTACGAGCAGTACTTC
CDR3: CASSYRGSYEQYF
V: TRBV6-5
J: TRBJ2-7
size: NA
D: NA

DNA: TGTGCCAGCAGGCAAGACGGAGGCACTGAAGCTTTCTTT
CDR3: CASRQDGGTEAFF
V: TRBV2
J: TRBJ1-1
size: NA
D: NA

DNA: TGTGCCAGCAGTAACTCAGGGTTCACTGAAGCTTTCTTT
CDR3: CASSNSGFTEAFF
V: TRBV11-2
J: TRBJ1-1
size: NA
D: NA

DNA: TGTGCCAGCAGCACCCGGCGAAGGGAGACCCAGTACTTC
CDR3: CASSTRRRETQYF
V: TRBV5-8
J: TRBJ2-5
size: NA
D: NA

DNA: TGCGCCAGCAGTAAACTGGTGTGGTCCAGGCCAACCGGGCCCCAGCATTTT
CDR3: CASSKLVWSRPTGPQHF
V: TRBV10-1
J: TRBJ1-5
size: once
D: NA

DNA: TGTGCCAGCAGGGTCGGACTAGCCAAAAACATTCAGTACTTC
CDR3: CASRVGLAKNIQYF
V: TRBV2
J: TRBJ2-4
size: NA
D: NA

DNA: TGTGCCAGCAGTGGGTACAGGGGGCTCGGCTATGGCTACACCTTC
CDR3: CASSGYRGLGYGYTF
V: TRBV6-5
J: TRBJ1-2
size: NA
D: TRBD1

DNA: TGCAGCGCGTGGGACAGGGACTCTGGAAACACCATATATTTT
CDR3: CSAWDRDSGNTIYF
V: TRBV29-1
J: TRBJ1-3
size: few
D: TRBD1

DNA: TGTGCCAGCAGTTTATTAGGCACTGAAGCTTTCTTT
CDR3: CASSLLGTEAFF
V: TRBV28
J: TRBJ1-1
size: NA
D: NA

DNA: TGTGCCAGCCTCACGTCCGGGGAAACTGAAGCTTTCTTT
CDR3: CASLTSGETEAFF
V: TRBV18
J: TRBJ1-1
size: NA
D: NA

DNA: TGTGCCAGCAGCTTAAACCGAGCGGGAACCGGGGAGCTGTTTTTT
CDR3: CASSLNRAGTGELFF
V: TRBV7-3
J: TRBJ2-2
size: NA
D: TRBD2

DNA: TGCGCCAGCAGCCAAGGTTGGGCAGCCAACTATGGCTACACCTTC
CDR3: CASSQGWAANYGYTF
V: TRBV4-3
J: TRBJ1-2
size: NA
D: NA

DNA: TGTGCCAGCAGCACTCCATACGGGACTAGCGGGGTATCGTGGAATGAGCAGTTCTTC
CDR3: CASSTPYGTSGVSWNEQFF
V: TRBV7-2
J: TRBJ2-1
size: NA
D: TRBD2

DNA: TGCAGCGTTGAAGATGGGGGAGACAGAGAAGCTTTCTTT
CDR3: CSVEDGGDREAFF
V: TRBV29-1
J: TRBJ1-1
size: NA
D: NA

DNA: TGTGCCACCAGCCCGCCCGCCGATACGCGGAAATCCTACAATGAGCAGTTCTTC
CDR3: CATSPPADTRKSYNEQFF
V: TRBV15
J: TRBJ2-1
size: NA
D: NA

DNA: TGTGCCAGCATATCAGGCGTCTCCTACGAGCAGTACTTC
CDR3: CASISGVSYEQYF
V: TRBV2
J: TRBJ2-7
size: NA
D: NA

DNA: TGTGCCAGCAGCTCATCGGGGACGGAGACCCAGTACTTC
CDR3: CASSSSGTETQYF
V: TRBV7-3
J: TRBJ2-5
size: NA
D: NA

DNA: TGTGCCAGCAGTTTTTACAGGGAAGAGATTTCACCCCTCCACTTT
CDR3: CASSFYREEISPLHF
V: TRBV6-5
J: TRBJ1-6
size: NA
D: NA

DNA: TGCGCCAGCAGCCACCCAGGGGAGCTGTTTTTT
CDR3: CASSHPGELFF
V: TRBV4-1
J: TRBJ2-2
size: NA
D: NA

DNA: TGTGCCAGCAGCGTAGATACTAGTGGAGAGACCCAGTACTTC
CDR3: CASSVDTSGETQYF
V: TRBV9
J: TRBJ2-5
size: NA
D: NA

DNA: TGTGCCAGCAGTCCGACGGAGAACACTGAAGCTTTCTTT
CDR3: CASSPTENTEAFF
V: TRBV2
J: TRBJ1-1
size: NA
D: NA

DNA: TGCAGCGTTTTCCTACCTGGGGAGACCCAGTACTTC
CDR3: CSVFLPGETQYF
V: TRBV29-1
J: TRBJ2-5
size: NA
D: NA

DNA: TGTGCCAGCAATTCCTACTATGGCTACACCTTC
CDR3: CASNSYYGYTF
V: TRBV9
J: TRBJ1-2
size: NA
D: NA